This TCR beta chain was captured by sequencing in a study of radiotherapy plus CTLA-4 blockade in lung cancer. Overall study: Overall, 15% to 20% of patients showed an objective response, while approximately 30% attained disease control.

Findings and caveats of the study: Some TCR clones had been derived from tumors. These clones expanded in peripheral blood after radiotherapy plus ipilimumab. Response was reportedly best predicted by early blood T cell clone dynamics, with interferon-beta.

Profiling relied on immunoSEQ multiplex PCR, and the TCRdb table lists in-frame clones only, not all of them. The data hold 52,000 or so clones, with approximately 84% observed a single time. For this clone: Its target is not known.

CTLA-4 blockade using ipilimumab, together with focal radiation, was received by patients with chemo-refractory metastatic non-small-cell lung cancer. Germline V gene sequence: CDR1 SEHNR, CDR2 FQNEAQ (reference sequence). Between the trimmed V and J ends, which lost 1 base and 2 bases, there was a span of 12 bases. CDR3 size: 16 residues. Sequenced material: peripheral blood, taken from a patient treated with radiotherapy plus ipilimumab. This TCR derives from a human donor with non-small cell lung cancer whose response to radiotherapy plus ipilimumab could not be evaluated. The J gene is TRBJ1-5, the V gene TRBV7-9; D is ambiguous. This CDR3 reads CASSLESGSGNQPQHF. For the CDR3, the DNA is TGTGCCAGCAGCTTAGAGTCAGGATCGGGCAATCAGCCCCAGCATTTT.